This T cell receptor (beta chain) was observed in a study of cytomegalovirus exposure and HLA in healthy donors. Remarks on this clone: This CDR3 is also generated by other DNA sequences in the sample.

The CDR3 contains 14 residues. CDR1 is LNHDA, CDR2 SQIVND, per germline (reference sequence). V was clipped by 1 base and J by 0 bases; unmatched bases: 0. It was with 60 Vbeta and 13 Jbeta primers that the PCR ran. Sequenced by immunoSEQ multiplex PCR; TCRdb stores in-frame clones only, minus some. The sample contains roughly 200,000 clones, roughly 88% of which appear only once. This TCR was recovered from a boy under 10 years old in good health and CMV-seronegative. Sequenced sample: PBMCs. The gene calls are TRBV19 and TRBJ2-7, with 7 bases matching TRBD2. In DNA, the CDR3 is TGTGCCAGTAGTATAGGCGGGAGCTCCTACGAGCAGTACTTC. It translates to CASSIGGSSYEQYF.